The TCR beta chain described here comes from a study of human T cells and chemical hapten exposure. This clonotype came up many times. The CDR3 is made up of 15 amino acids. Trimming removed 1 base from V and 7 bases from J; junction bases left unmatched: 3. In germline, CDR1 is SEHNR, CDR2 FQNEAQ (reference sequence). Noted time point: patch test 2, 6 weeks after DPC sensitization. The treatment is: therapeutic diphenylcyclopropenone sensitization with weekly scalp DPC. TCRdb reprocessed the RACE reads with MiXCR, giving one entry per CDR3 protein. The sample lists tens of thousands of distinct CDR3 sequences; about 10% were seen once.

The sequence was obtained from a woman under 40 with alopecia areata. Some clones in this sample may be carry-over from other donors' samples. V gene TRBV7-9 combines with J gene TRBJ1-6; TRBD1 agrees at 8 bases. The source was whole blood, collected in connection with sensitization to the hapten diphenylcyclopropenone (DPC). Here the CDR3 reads CASSLGGTGNSPLHF. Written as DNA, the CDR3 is TGTGCCAGCAGCTTAGGTGGGACAGGAAATTCACCCCTCCACTTT.